This entry lists 2 T cell receptor beta chains sequenced from one sample in a study of cytomegalovirus exposure and HLA in healthy donors. Using immunoSEQ multiplex PCR, the repertoire was profiled, and TCRdb retains in-frame clones only, with some absent. The table records 70,000 or so clones, 85% to 95% of them present only once. The sample was PBMCs. These receptors came from a woman between 18 and 29 years old in good health and CMV-seropositive.

This clone was seen just once. This chain joins TRBV5-1 and TRBJ2-6; 9 bases line up with TRBD1. This CDR3 is 19 amino acids long. Germline trimming cut 4 bases from V and 0 bases from J; bases unmatched to any gene: 11. The germline V gene has CDR1 SGHRS and CDR2 YFSETQ. The CDR3, as DNA: TGCGCCAGCAGCGTGTGGGACAGGGCGCTTCTCTCTGGGGCCAACGTCCTGACTTTC. Translating gives CASSVWDRALLSGANVLTF.

Concerning this clone itself: The sample has other DNA sequences that encode this CDR3 too. The chain recombines TRBV18 with TRBJ1-1, with D possibly being TRBD1 (6 bases). The germline V and J ends were trimmed by 2 bases and 2 bases, with 6 bases remaining between them. The CDR3 contains 13 residues. Germline V gives CDR1 KGHSH, CDR2 LQKENI. CDR3 protein: CASSPGTNTEAFF. CDR3 bases: TGTGCCAGCTCACCAGGGACAAACACTGAAGCTTTCTTT.